The 13 T cell receptor beta chains listed next were all sequenced from one sample in a study of OX40 agonist ivuxolimab in advanced cancers. The protocol was immunoSEQ multiplex PCR, while the TCRdb copy is restricted to in-frame clones and leaves out a portion. This sample has 60,000 or so clones; over 75% occur once, and the top ten carry approximately 4.8%. The source material was CD4+ or CD8+ T cells sorted from blood, sampled in a trial of the OX40 agonist ivuxolimab. The source is an adult with an advanced solid tumor such as melanoma, head and neck, liver or kidney cancer.

The rearrangement links TRBV10-3 to TRBJ2-2, with 8 bases identical to TRBD2. CDR1 is ENHRY and CDR2 is SYGVKD in the germline V gene. The V gene end was trimmed by 2 bases and the J gene end by 1 base; junction bases not matched to a gene: 0. The CDR3 is 15 amino acids. CDR3 coding DNA: TGTGCCATCAGTGAGCTAGCGGGGAACACCGGGGAGCTGTTTTTT. Its translation: CAISELAGNTGELFF.

The CDR3 spells CASSQEAGGGYGYTF. The CDR3 DNA reads as TGCGCCAGCAGCCAAGAGGCCGGAGGTGGCTATGGCTACACCTTC. This sequence joins TRBV4-3 and TRBJ1-2; no clear D gene. V was trimmed by 0 bases and J by 4 bases, leaving 12 bases between them. From germline, CDR1 is LGHNA and CDR2 YSLEER. This CDR3 is 15 amino acids long.

The chain recombines TRBV5-8 with TRBJ2-7; the match to TRBD2 covers 7 bases. Germline loops: CDR1 SGHTS, CDR2 YDEGEE. Trimming at V came to 5 bases and at J to 0 bases, leaving 14 bases not matched to a gene. The CDR3 has 17 residues. The CDR3 nucleotides read TGTGCCAGCAGTTTCTTACCGAGCGGGACTCTCTCCTACGAGCAGTACTTC. Amino acid sequence: CASSFLPSGTLSYEQYF. The complete variable domain, with remaining parts taken from reference TRBV5-8 and TRBJ2-7, reads EAGVTQSPTHLIKTRGQQATLRCSPISGHTSVYWYQQALGLGLQFLLWYDEGEERNRGNFPPRFSGRQFPNYSSELNVNALELEDSALYLCASSFLPSGTLSYEQYFGPGTRLTVT.

The chain joins TRBV7-8 to TRBJ2-5, with D maybe TRBD1 (5 bases). The CDR3 covers 14 residues. Deletions cut 2 bases from V and 4 bases from J, with 11 bases between. Germline V gene data show CDR1 as SGHVS and CDR2 as FQNEAQ. The CDR3 reads CASSLSGRGETQYF. The CDR3, as DNA: TGTGCCAGCAGCTTATCAGGGCGAGGAGAGACCCAGTACTTC. The full variable domain, in which reference TRBV7-8 and TRBJ2-5 provide the parts outside the CDR3, is GAGVSQSPRYKVAKRGQDVALRCDPISGHVSLFWYQQALGQGPEFLTYFQNEAQLDKSGLPSDRFFAERPEGSVSTLKIQRTQQEDSAVYLCASSLSGRGETQYFGPGTRLLVL.

In DNA form, the CDR3 reads TGTGCCAGCAGCGACCAACCGACTAGCGGGAGTGGTGAGCAGTACTTC. It specifies CASSDQPTSGSGEQYF. The chain recombines TRBV9 with TRBJ2-7, with TRBD2 matching 12 bases. The J segment lost 7 bases and the V segment lost 3 bases, leaving 11 bases of the junction unmatched. There are 16 residues in the CDR3. Germline V gene sequence: CDR1 SGDLS, CDR2 YYNGEE.

The rearrangement uses TRBV5-6 and TRBJ2-2, with 8 bases lining up with TRBD2. This CDR3 spans 15 amino acids. V trimming: 4 bases; J trimming: 4 bases; junction bases outside the gene matches: 6. The germline V gene encodes CDR1 SGHDT and CDR2 YYEEEE. CDR3: CASSRSGSRTGELFF. CDR3 sequence (DNA): TGTGCCAGCAGCCGCAGCGGGAGTCGCACCGGGGAGCTGTTTTTT.

Concerning this clone itself: Other nucleotide sequences from this sample produce the same CDR3. The chain joins TRBV9 to TRBJ1-1, with 8 bases matching TRBD1. V was pared by 4 bases and J by 5 bases, with 4 bases of the junction left unmatched. This CDR3 spans 13 amino acids. CDR1 is SGDLS and CDR2 is YYNGEE in the germline V gene. The DNA of the CDR3 is TGTGCCAGCAGCCCAGGGGGCAGGACTGAAGCTTTCTTT. As protein: CASSPGGRTEAFF.

This chain connects TRBV5-6 to TRBJ1-1; no definite D call. Germline CDR1 and CDR2: SGHDT and YYEEEE. The CDR3 runs 13 residues. V lost 3 bases and J lost 0, with 6 bases in between. The CDR3 spells CASSSPLNTEAFF. CDR3 nucleotides: TGTGCCAGCAGCTCCCCGCTGAACACTGAAGCTTTCTTT.

This chain uses TRBV18 with TRBJ1-1; a possible D gene is TRBD1 (5 bases). This CDR3 region has 13 residues. V lost 0 bases to trimming and J lost 6 bases, with 8 bases between them. Germline assignment: CDR1 KGHSH and CDR2 LQKENI. CDR3 sequence reads: CASSPPVGAEAFF. The CDR3 DNA follows: TGTGCCAGCTCACCACCGGTAGGGGCTGAAGCTTTCTTT.

V gene TRBV30 combines with J gene TRBJ2-2; 7 positions agree with TRBD2. Germline assignment: CDR1 GTSNPN and CDR2 SVGIG (reference sequence). Trimming removed 2 bases from V and 3 bases from J; junction bases left unmatched: 6. The CDR3 has 15 amino acids. The CDR3 loop reads CAWSREGLDTGELFF. The CDR3 DNA reads TGTGCCTGGAGTAGGGAGGGCCTCGACACCGGGGAGCTGTTTTTT. The whole variable domain, filled in from reference TRBV30 and TRBJ2-2, reads SQTIHQWPATLVQPVGSPLSLECTVEGTSNPNLYWYRQAAGRGLQLLFYSVGIGQISSEVPQNLSASRPQDRQFILSSKKLLLSDSGFYLCAWSREGLDTGELFFGEGSRLTVL.

This chain links TRBV25-1 with TRBJ1-4; 7 bases are a match to TRBD1. CDR1 MGHDK and CDR2 SYGVNS come from the germline V gene. The CDR3 is made up of 14 amino acids. J lost 5 bases, V lost 6 bases, and 6 bases had no gene match. CDR3 sequence: CASRQTGSNEKLFF. Written as DNA, the CDR3 is TGTGCCAGCAGGCAGACAGGGTCCAATGAAAAACTGTTTTTT.

The V and J genes are TRBV5-1 and TRBJ1-5, with D uncertain. The CDR3 totals 14 residues. The germline V and J ends were trimmed by 5 bases and 4 bases, with 13 bases remaining between them. CDR1 is SGHRS, CDR2 YFSETQ, per germline. The CDR3 here is CASRPGGPNQPQHF. CDR3 nucleotide sequence: TGCGCCAGCAGACCGGGCGGGCCGAATCAGCCCCAGCATTTT. Drawing the rest from reference TRBV5-1 and TRBJ1-5, the complete variable domain is KAGVTQTPRYLIKTRGQQVTLSCSPISGHRSVSWYQQTPGQGLQFLFEYFSETQRNKGNFPGRFSGRQFSNSRSEMNVSTLELGDSALYLCASRPGGPNQPQHFGDGTRLSIL.

The chain links TRBV14 to TRBJ2-1; 12 positions match TRBD2. The CDR3 is 15 residues long. J lost 9 bases, V lost 4 bases, and 7 bases had no gene match. In germline, CDR1 is SGHDN, CDR2 FVKESK. In DNA form, the CDR3 reads TGTGCCAGCAGCCCTGGACTAGCGGGAATATCTGAGCAGTTCTTC. Amino acid sequence: CASSPGLAGISEQFF.